The 18 T cell receptor beta chains presented below share a single source sample, sequenced in a study of cytomegalovirus exposure and HLA in healthy donors. The PCR used 60 Vbeta and 13 Jbeta primers. The repertoire was sequenced with immunoSEQ multiplex PCR; TCRdb's copy has only in-frame clones and lacks some. The sample includes fewer than 200,000 clones, about 82% of them seen just once. The sample comprised PBMCs. Source of these receptors: a female donor in good health and CMV-seronegative.

V and J are TRBV6-5 and TRBJ2-5; D not certain. The J call may be incorrect, as the DNA end agrees better with TRBJ2-7. The CDR3 length is 14 residues. CDR1 is MNHEY and CDR2 is SVGAGI in the germline V gene. The CDR3 region has the DNA TGTGCCAGCAGTTCTCAAACTATTACCTACGAGCAGTACTTC. This gives the protein CASSSQTITYEQYF.

The chain joins TRBV18 to TRBJ2-1; D might be TRBD1 (5 bases). The germline V gene encodes CDR1 KGHSH and CDR2 LQKENI. The CDR3 consists of 12 residues. V was clipped by 3 bases and J by 8 bases, with 8 bases between them. The CDR3 DNA reads TGTGCCAGCTCACCGGACAAGTATGAGCAGTTCTTC. This sequence encodes CASSPDKYEQFF.

This clone has a handful of counts. The rearrangement links TRBV6-1 to TRBJ2-1; 7 bases fit TRBD1. Trimming took 5 bases from V and 4 from J; bases not matched to a gene: 8. The CDR3 consists of 15 residues. The V gene's germline CDR1 is MNHNS and CDR2 SASEGT. CDR3 DNA sequence: TGTGCCAGCAGTACGGTACGGACAGGATACAATGAGCAGTTCTTC. This translates into CASSTVRTGYNEQFF.

The chain joins TRBV19 to TRBJ1-5; 9 nucleotides line up with TRBD1. V dropped 6 bases and J dropped 2; count of bases not matched to a gene: 14. CDR3 length equals 18 residues. Germline V lookup: CDR1 LNHDA, CDR2 SQIVND (reference sequence). The CDR3 DNA sequence: TGTGCCAGTAGCCCCCCCGGACAGGGGTGGAGTGGCAATCAGCCCCAGCATTTT. Translating gives CASSPPGQGWSGNQPQHF.

This rearrangement joins TRBV6-6 to TRBJ2-1; 13 bases are shared with TRBD2. The trim removed 5 bases at V and 4 bases at J, leaving 2 bases unmatched. There are 15 residues in the CDR3. Germline V CDR1 and CDR2: MNHNY, SVGAGI (reference sequence). The CDR3 sequence is CASSPGLAGYNEQFF. The CDR3 coding sequence is TGTGCCAGCAGTCCGGGACTAGCGGGATACAATGAGCAGTTCTTC.

The chain links TRBV18 to TRBJ1-5; no clear D. Germline CDR1 and CDR2: KGHSH and LQKENI. The CDR3 runs 15 residues. The V gene lost 5 bases and the J gene lost 4 bases, with 15 bases spanning the gap. In nucleotides, the CDR3 is TGTGCCAGCTCATCTACCCTTCCGGGAAATCAGCCCCAGCATTTT. Translation: CASSSTLPGNQPQHF.

CDR3 DNA sequence: TGTGCCAGCAGCGCGAGGGATAGCAATCAGCCCCAGCATTTT. Translated: CASSARDSNQPQHF. The V call is TRBV9, the J call TRBJ1-5; no reliable D call. The V end was cut by 3 bases, the J end by 0 bases, with 7 bases between. Germline V gene sequence: CDR1 SGDLS, CDR2 YYNGEE. CDR3 length equals 14 residues. Drawing the rest from reference TRBV9 and TRBJ1-5, the complete variable domain is DSGVTQTPKHLITATGQRVTLRCSPRSGDLSVYWYQQSLDQGLQFLIQYYNGEERAKGNILERFSAQQFPDLHSELNLSSLELGDSALYFCASSARDSNQPQHFGDGTRLSIL.

The chain combines TRBV19 with TRBJ2-7; D perhaps matches TRBD2 (6 bases). V shed 5 bases and J shed 7 bases, with 18 bases lying between them. Germline CDR1 and CDR2: LNHDA and SQIVND (reference sequence). The CDR3 contains 14 residues. CDR3 in DNA: TGTGCCAGTAGTCTCGGGGGACTTCCTCTGGAGCAGTACTTC. Amino acids: CASSLGGLPLEQYF.

This chain connects TRBV18 to TRBJ2-1; TRBD2 aligns across 14 bases. The CDR3 extends over 20 amino acids. V was clipped by 3 bases and J by 0 bases; unmatched bases: 10. Germline V lookup: CDR1 KGHSH, CDR2 LQKENI. The CDR3 coding sequence is TGTGCCAGCTCACCTTCCCCGGGACTAGCGGGGGCCCACTCCTACAATGAGCAGTTCTTC. Its protein product is CASSPSPGLAGAHSYNEQFF.

CDR3 nucleotides: TGTGCCACCAGCAGAGACAGGGTTGTGTTTGGCGAGCAGTACTTC. It yields the protein CATSRDRVVFGEQYF. The chain is built from TRBV15 and TRBJ2-7, with a tentative D call TRBD1 (5 bases). CDR1 LNHNV and CDR2 YYDKDF come from the germline V gene (reference sequence). Trimming pared 0 bases from V and 6 bases from J, leaving 15 bases between. The CDR3 is made up of 15 amino acids.

The V and J genes are TRBV6-5 and TRBJ1-5; the D is unclear. The CDR3 has 14 amino acids. Germline assignment: CDR1 MNHEY and CDR2 SVGAGI. Trimming removed 6 bases from V and 1 base from J, with 10 bases in between. The CDR3 DNA reads as TGTGCCAGCAGAAAGGAGTTAAGCAATCAGCCCCAGCATTTT. Its translation is CASRKELSNQPQHF.

The count of this clone is one. The J gene is TRBJ2-3, the V gene TRBV6-5; D gene unclear. Trimming left V 0 bases short and J 5 bases short, with 3 bases between. Germline V gene data show CDR1 as MNHEY and CDR2 as SVGAGI. This CDR3 spans 12 amino acids. CDR3 loop: CASSYSRDTQYF. CDR3 bases: TGTGCCAGCAGTTACTCCCGAGATACGCAGTATTTT.

This clone appeared a single time. The chain recombines TRBV4-3 with TRBJ2-2, with D possibly matching TRBD1 (6 bases). The ends were cut back, 7 bases at V and 7 bases at J, with 16 bases in the middle. The CDR3 extends over 14 amino acids. CDR1 and CDR2 (germline): LGHNA, YSLEER. The CDR3 DNA reads as TGCGCCAGCACCAAGGACAGAAGAGGCGGGGAGCTGTTTTTT. Translation: CASTKDRRGGELFF.

The J gene is TRBJ2-7, the V gene TRBV7-3, with D possibly TRBD2 on 5 matching bases. The CDR3 totals 15 residues. V gave up 0 bases and J gave up 4 bases, with 13 bases separating them. Germline lookup yields CDR1 SGHTA and CDR2 FQGTGA. The CDR3 DNA follows: TGTGCCAGCAGCTTAACTCCTAACCGGGGTTACGAGCAGTACTTC. It yields the protein CASSLTPNRGYEQYF. The complete variable domain, with remaining parts taken from reference TRBV7-3 and TRBJ2-7, reads GAGVSQTPSNKVTEKGKYVELRCDPISGHTALYWYRQSLGQGPEFLIYFQGTGAADDSGLPNDRFFAVRPEGSVSTLKIQRTERGDSAVYLCASSLTPNRGYEQYFGPGTRLTVT.

The chain employs TRBV19 and TRBJ2-3, with 14 bases aligning to TRBD2. V was pared by 7 bases and J by 5 bases, with 8 bases of the junction left unmatched. This CDR3 has 16 residues. The V gene's germline CDR1 is LNHDA and CDR2 SQIVND (reference sequence). The CDR3 spells CASTSGLAGDGDTQYF. The CDR3 bases are TGTGCCAGTACCTCGGGACTAGCGGGAGATGGAGATACGCAGTATTTT.

The chain carries TRBV5-1 and TRBJ2-7, with 7 bases fitting TRBD1. This CDR3 contains 14 residues. Germline V lookup: CDR1 SGHRS, CDR2 YFSETQ. J lost 5 bases, V lost 2 bases, and 7 bases had no gene match. The CDR3 loop is CASSLSTGADEQYF. The CDR3, as DNA: TGCGCCAGCAGCTTAAGTACAGGGGCGGACGAGCAGTACTTC.

The chain carries TRBV19 and TRBJ1-1; D unclear. The CDR3 sequence is 10 residues long. Trimming stripped 7 bases from V and 4 bases from J, with 4 bases between. Germline V CDR1 and CDR2: LNHDA, SQIVND (reference sequence). For the CDR3, the DNA is TGTGCCAGTACAGGCACTGAAGCTTTCTTT. Translating it yields CASTGTEAFF. Using reference TRBV19 and TRBJ1-1 for the parts outside the CDR3, the full variable domain is DGGITQSPKYLFRKEGQNVTLSCEQNLNHDAMYWYRQDPGQGLRLIYYSQIVNDFQKGDIAEGYSVSREKKESFPLTVTSAQKNPTAFYLCASTGTEAFFGQGTRLTVV.

The J gene is TRBJ2-3, the V gene TRBV7-2, with TRBD2 identical over 7 bases. Trimming at V came to 3 bases and at J to 2 bases, leaving 17 bases not matched to a gene. The CDR3 runs to 19 residues. Per the germline V gene, CDR1 is SGHTA and CDR2 is FQGNSA. In DNA form, the CDR3 reads TGTGCCAGCAGCTTGCCCGCAACACCTGGACTAGTCTCCACAGATACGCAGTATTTT. Residues: CASSLPATPGLVSTDTQYF.